This is a list of T cell receptor beta chains from one sample in a study of cytomegalovirus exposure and HLA in healthy donors. Profiling relied on immunoSEQ multiplex PCR, and the TCRdb table lists in-frame clones only, not all of them. The sample consists of roughly 160,000 clones, roughly 80% of them appearing once. The sequencing input was PBMCs. These TCRs come from a male donor in good health and CMV-seropositive. CDR3s include the opening cysteine and the closing phenylalanine or tryptophan. A D gene is named only where the DNA matches it firmly. Not every row has a clone size; where given, it reads once, few, many or a size class.

J: TRBJ2-5; D: NA; V: TRBV25-1; size: NA; DNA: TGTGCCAGCAGTGGGAGAGACTACCGGGAGACCCAGTACTTC; CDR3: CASSGRDYRETQYF
J: TRBJ2-7; D: NA; V: TRBV10-2; size: NA; DNA: TGCGCCAGCAGTGAGGGCAGGTCCTACGAGCAGTACTTC; CDR3: CASSEGRSYEQYF
J: TRBJ2-7; D: TRBD2; V: TRBV28; size: few; DNA: TGTGCCACCTATAGCGGGGCTGCCTACGAGCAGTACTTC; CDR3: CATYSGAAYEQYF
J: TRBJ2-1; D: NA; V: TRBV9; size: NA; DNA: TGTGCCAGCAGCGTAGCGGCTAGCAATGAGCAGTTCTTC; CDR3: CASSVAASNEQFF
J: TRBJ2-5; D: TRBD2; V: TRBV5-1; size: NA; DNA: TGCGCCAGCAGCTGGGGACTATACCAAGAGACCCAGTACTTC; CDR3: CASSWGLYQETQYF
J: TRBJ1-1; D: NA; V: TRBV11-2; size: NA; DNA: TGTGCCAGCAGCCCTAGGCGGAACACTGAAGCTTTCTTT; CDR3: CASSPRRNTEAFF
J: TRBJ1-2; D: NA; V: TRBV5-6; size: NA; DNA: TGTGCCAGCAGCTTGAAACAGACTAACTATGGCTACACCTTC; CDR3: CASSLKQTNYGYTF
J: TRBJ1-1; D: NA; V: TRBV5-4; size: once; DNA: TGTGCCAGCAGCCCTCAACCTGACGGGGTAGCTTTCTTT; CDR3: CASSPQPDGVAFF
J: TRBJ2-5; D: NA; V: TRBV7-9; size: NA; DNA: TGTGCCAGCAGCTTAAGGTTCCGACTATCAACCCTGCAAGAGACCCAGTACTTC; CDR3: CASSLRFRLSTLQETQYF
J: TRBJ2-1; D: TRBD2; V: TRBV28; size: NA; DNA: TGTGCCAGCAGCCCTAGCGGGGGCTACAATGAGCAGTTCTTC; CDR3: CASSPSGGYNEQFF
J: TRBJ1-3; D: NA; V: TRBV18; size: once; DNA: TGTGCCAGCTCACCACCCAACATTGGCCGACAATTGAGCTCTGGAAACACCATATATTTT; CDR3: CASSPPNIGRQLSSGNTIYF
J: TRBJ1-3; D: NA; V: TRBV5-1; size: NA; DNA: TGCGCCAGCAGCCTAGGGACAGGAAACACCATATATTTT; CDR3: CASSLGTGNTIYF
J: TRBJ1-2; D: NA; V: TRBV4-3; size: NA; DNA: TGCGCCAGCAGCCAATGGGTGGCGGCGGGCTACACCTTC; CDR3: CASSQWVAAGYTF
J: TRBJ1-2; D: TRBD1; V: TRBV18; size: NA; DNA: TGTGCCAGCTCACCAGGGACAGGGGACTATGGCTACACCTTC; CDR3: CASSPGTGDYGYTF
J: TRBJ2-1; D: NA; V: TRBV6-7; size: NA; DNA: TGTGCCAGCAGCCGTCTAGCGCAGTTCTTC; CDR3: CASSRLAQFF
J: TRBJ2-7; D: TRBD2; V: TRBV15; size: NA; DNA: TGTGCCACCAGCAGAGATCGACTAGCGGGCCGCTCCTACGAGCAGTACTTC; CDR3: CATSRDRLAGRSYEQYF
J: TRBJ2-2; D: TRBD1; V: TRBV10-1; size: once; DNA: TGCGCCAGCAGTGAACAGGGGCACACCGGGGAGCTGTTTTTT; CDR3: CASSEQGHTGELFF
J: TRBJ2-7; D: NA; V: TRBV11-2; size: NA; DNA: TGTGCCAGCAGCTTCTCTTCCTACGAGCAGTACTTC; CDR3: CASSFSSYEQYF
J: TRBJ2-1; D: NA; V: TRBV9; size: NA; DNA: TGTGCCAGCAGTGTAAATGGGCTAGCTGTGTATGAGCAGTTCTTC; CDR3: CASSVNGLAVYEQFF
J: TRBJ2-5; D: NA; V: TRBV5-1; size: once; DNA: TGCGCCAGCAGCGGCGGGTCCCGGCCCGTAGAGACCCAGTACTTC; CDR3: CASSGGSRPVETQYF
J: TRBJ1-2; D: TRBD1; V: TRBV19; size: few; DNA: TGTGCCAGTAGCCCGGGACAGGGGGCTTATGGCTACACCTTC; CDR3: CASSPGQGAYGYTF
J: TRBJ2-5; D: NA; V: TRBV5-1; size: NA; DNA: TGCGCCAGCAGCCTGACGGGAGAGACCCAGTACTTC; CDR3: CASSLTGETQYF
J: TRBJ1-6; D: NA; V: TRBV4-1; size: few; DNA: TGCGCCAGCAGCTCAGGGATGAATTCACCCCTCCACTTT; CDR3: CASSSGMNSPLHF
J: TRBJ1-1; D: NA; V: TRBV11-2; size: NA; DNA: TGTGCCAGCAGCTTGACGACAGAGGAAGCTTTCTTT; CDR3: CASSLTTEEAFF
J: TRBJ1-1; D: NA; V: TRBV29-1; size: NA; DNA: TGCAGCGTACAGGGAGACACTGAAGCTTTCTTT; CDR3: CSVQGDTEAFF
J: TRBJ2-1; D: TRBD2; V: TRBV18; size: NA; DNA: TGTGCCAGCTCACCAGCGCGGGAGGTGGGTGAGCAGTTCTTC; CDR3: CASSPAREVGEQFF
J: TRBJ2-1; D: TRBD2; V: TRBV11-3; size: NA; DNA: TGTGCCAGCAGCTTAGATAGGGTGGACGGGAGGGGTTCCTACAATGAGCAGTTCTTC; CDR3: CASSLDRVDGRGSYNEQFF
J: TRBJ2-4; D: TRBD1; V: TRBV4-1; size: few; DNA: TGCGCCAGCAGCCAAGTTGGGACAGGGAAAAACATTCAGTACTTC; CDR3: CASSQVGTGKNIQYF
J: TRBJ2-1; D: NA; V: TRBV10-3; size: NA; DNA: TGTGCCACTAAGGGACTCCCAGCCTACAATGAGCAGTTCTTC; CDR3: CATKGLPAYNEQFF
J: TRBJ2-5; D: NA; V: TRBV29-1; size: NA; DNA: TGCAGCGTTGGCGGGAACCAAGAGACCCAGTACTTC; CDR3: CSVGGNQETQYF
J: TRBJ2-7; D: TRBD2; V: TRBV6-1; size: NA; DNA: TGTGCCAGCAGTGTAACTAGCGGGAGTCCCTACGAGCAGTACTTC; CDR3: CASSVTSGSPYEQYF
J: TRBJ2-5; D: NA; V: TRBV27; size: NA; DNA: TGTGCCAGCAGTCCCCCGAATCTTCGGGGCCAAGAGACCCAGTACTTC; CDR3: CASSPPNLRGQETQYF
J: TRBJ2-6; D: TRBD1; V: TRBV19; size: NA; DNA: TGTGCCAGTATAGATTACAGGGCTGAGGGGGCCAACGGCCTGACTTTC; CDR3: CASIDYRAEGANGLTF
J: TRBJ2-6; D: TRBD1; V: TRBV5-1; size: NA; DNA: TGCGCCAGCAGCTTTTCAGGGGGCGGCGGGGCCAACGTCCTGACTTTC; CDR3: CASSFSGGGGANVLTF
J: TRBJ2-7; D: NA; V: TRBV7-2; size: few; DNA: TGTGCCAGCAGCTTTACAGGGAGCTCCTACGAGCAGTACTTC; CDR3: CASSFTGSSYEQYF
J: TRBJ2-2; D: TRBD2; V: TRBV27; size: once; DNA: TGTGCCAGCAGTTCGGCGGTAGCGGGGAGTGGCGGGGAGCTGTTTTTT; CDR3: CASSSAVAGSGGELFF
J: TRBJ1-5; D: NA; V: TRBV27; size: NA; DNA: TGTGCCAGCAGGCGGTGGAGCAATCAGCCCCAGCATTTT; CDR3: CASRRWSNQPQHF
J: TRBJ2-5; D: TRBD2; V: TRBV5-1; size: NA; DNA: TGCGCCAGCAGCCGGGGGGGGCAAGAGACCCAGTACTTC; CDR3: CASSRGGQETQYF
J: TRBJ1-3; D: TRBD1; V: TRBV5-1; size: NA; DNA: TGCGCCAGCAGCTCCAATCCCGGGACAGGGGCTGGAAACACCATATATTTT; CDR3: CASSSNPGTGAGNTIYF
J: TRBJ2-7; D: NA; V: TRBV7-2; size: NA; DNA: TGTGCCAGCGGGGGGAGTTCTTACGAGCAGTACTTC; CDR3: CASGGSSYEQYF
J: TRBJ2-7; D: NA; V: TRBV28; size: once; DNA: TGTGCCAGCAGTTTACAGGGGACGACTTCCATCGAGCAGTACTTC; CDR3: CASSLQGTTSIEQYF
J: TRBJ1-5; D: NA; V: TRBV5-1; size: NA; DNA: TGCGCCAGCAGCCCGTCCGGGAATCAGCCCCAGCATTTT; CDR3: CASSPSGNQPQHF